These 27 T cell receptor beta chains share one sample of origin, sequenced in a study of sequential checkpoint blockade in melanoma. Sequenced by immunoSEQ multiplex PCR; TCRdb stores in-frame clones only, minus some. The sample includes 15,000 to 20,000 clones, 45% to 65% of them seen just once. This sample's treatment: randomized to nivolumab then ipilimumab (arm A) or the reverse (arm B). Sequences were derived from CD8+ T cells sorted from blood (inferred from file names), sampled from a patient given nivolumab and ipilimumab in sequence. The source of these receptors is a human donor with melanoma.

The genes are TRBV9 and TRBJ1-1; D is ambiguous. Germline CDR1 and CDR2: SGDLS and YYNGEE. V lost 4 bases, J lost 1 base, and 14 bases lay in between. The CDR3 has 15 amino acids. This CDR3 reads CASSPQAEQNTEAFF. The CDR3 coding sequence is TGTGCCAGCAGCCCCCAGGCAGAGCAGAACACTGAAGCTTTCTTT.

J is TRBJ1-2 and V is TRBV14; a possible D gene is TRBD1 (5 bases). The CDR3 runs 14 residues. Trimming removed 1 base at V and 1 base at J, with 7 bases between. From germline, CDR1 is SGHDN and CDR2 FVKESK. The CDR3: CASSQATDNYGYTF. Here the CDR3 DNA reads TGTGCCAGCAGCCAAGCGACAGATAACTATGGCTACACCTTC.

This chain joins TRBV28 and TRBJ2-7; 7 positions agree with TRBD1. The CDR3 has 14 amino acids. The trim removed 9 bases at V and 4 bases at J, leaving 12 bases unmatched. The germline V gene encodes CDR1 MDHEN and CDR2 SYDVKM. CDR3 in amino acids: CASGNPGTDYEQYF. The CDR3 DNA reads as TGTGCCAGTGGGAACCCTGGGACAGATTACGAGCAGTACTTC.

The V call is TRBV6-6, the J call TRBJ2-7; the match to TRBD2 covers 7 bases. The ends lost 6 bases at V and 3 bases at J; junction bases unmatched: 11. This CDR3 comprises 15 residues. Germline lookup yields CDR1 MNHNY and CDR2 SVGAGI (reference sequence). The CDR3 is CASSHFLGEGYEQYF. The DNA of the CDR3 is TGTGCCAGCAGCCACTTCCTCGGGGAGGGCTACGAGCAGTACTTC.

The chain has TRBV19 and TRBJ2-7; 12 nucleotides agree with TRBD2. The CDR3 covers 15 residues. V trimming: 5 bases; J trimming: 4 bases; junction bases outside the gene matches: 6. Germline-derived CDR1 and CDR2 are LNHDA and SQIVND (reference sequence). The CDR3 loop reads CASSFRTSGVYEQYF. In nucleotides, the CDR3 is TGTGCCAGTAGTTTCCGGACTAGCGGGGTTTACGAGCAGTACTTC.

This clone was seen more than once but under ten times. The chain combines TRBV4-2 with TRBJ1-2; TRBD1 matches 8 bases. The germline V gene has CDR1 LGHNA and CDR2 YNFKEQ. This CDR3 region has 15 residues. Trimming took 5 bases from V and 4 from J; bases not matched to a gene: 9. The CDR3 nucleotides are TGTGCCAGCAGCTTGGAGGACAGGGAAAGCTATGGCTACACCTTC. Encoded protein: CASSLEDRESYGYTF.

The chain carries TRBV13 and TRBJ2-7, with 7 positions matching TRBD1. CDR1 is PRHDT and CDR2 is FYEKMQ in the germline V gene (reference sequence). The CDR3 contains 14 residues. J was trimmed by 3 bases and V by 0 bases; bases with no gene match: 2. The CDR3 reads CASSLGGGGYEQYF. The CDR3, as DNA: TGTGCCAGCAGCTTAGGAGGGGGCGGCTACGAGCAGTACTTC.

This clone showed up just a few times. This chain links TRBV5-3 with TRBJ2-5; 8 nucleotides line up with TRBD2. TRBV5-3 is an ORF, and what it does is uncertain. The CDR3 is made up of 13 amino acids. Unmatched junction bases numbered 4, after V lost 8 bases and J lost 1 base. DNA for the CDR3: TGTGCCAGCGGAACTAGCGGCCAAGAGACCCAGTACTTC. This translates into CASGTSGQETQYF.

The chain carries TRBV4-2 and TRBJ2-1; D gene uncertain. The CDR3 consists of 16 residues. CDR1 is LGHNA, CDR2 YNFKEQ, per germline. The V gene lost 1 base and the J gene lost 0 bases, with 10 bases spanning the gap. The CDR3 region is CASSQVGLSSYNEQFF. The CDR3 DNA reads TGTGCCAGCAGCCAAGTCGGTCTAAGCTCCTACAATGAGCAGTTCTTC.

This clone appeared a few times. V usage is TRBV12-2 and J usage is TRBJ2-1; the table's D call of TRBD1 was not tested on the DNA. TRBV12-2 is classified as a pseudogene. The CDR3 loop spans 15 amino acids. The CDR3 DNA is TGTGCAAGTCGCCGTACGTACAGGGGGATGCATGAGCAGTTCTTC. Translating gives CASRRTYRGMHEQFF.

The chain has TRBV2 and TRBJ2-5; tentatively, D is TRBD2 (5 bases). The J call is doubtful: the DNA matches TRBJ2-7 better. This CDR3 spans 13 amino acids. The germline CDR1 and CDR2 sequences are SNHLY and FYNNEI. Written as DNA, the CDR3 is TGTGCCAGCAGTGAAGCGGAGGCCTACGAGCAGTACTTC. This encodes CASSEAEAYEQYF.

This rearrangement joins TRBV30 to TRBJ2-3; 10 positions match TRBD1. With V trimmed by 4 bases and J by 9 bases, 10 bases remained unmatched. Germline CDR1 and CDR2: GTSNPN and SVGIG (reference sequence). The CDR3 runs to 14 residues. Here the CDR3 DNA reads TGTGCCTGGACTACCGGGACAGGGGTTTGGACGCAGTATTTT. As protein: CAWTTGTGVWTQYF.

By frequency in the sample, this clone is hyperexpanded. The rearrangement uses TRBV12-5 and TRBJ1-2, with D tentatively TRBD1 (5 bases). CDR3 size: 17 residues. Trimming took off 0 bases at V and 2 bases at J, with 16 bases between the two ends. In germline, CDR1 is LGHNT, CDR2 FRNRAP. CDR3 amino acids: CASGLVSWDGLNYGYTF. The CDR3 region has the DNA TGTGCTAGTGGTTTGGTGTCCTGGGACGGACTAAACTATGGCTACACCTTC.

This clone was seen only a few times. The chain links TRBV5-8 to TRBJ1-1; D unresolved. The CDR3 totals 13 residues. The germline CDR1 and CDR2 sequences are SGHTS and YDEGEE. Trimming removed 0 bases at V and 7 bases at J, with 10 bases between. The CDR3 DNA reads as TGTGCCAGCAGCTTGGCCACGCGCGGTGAAGCTTTCTTT. It is translated as CASSLATRGEAFF.

The rearrangement joins TRBV9 to TRBJ2-7; TRBD1 might be the D (6 bases). CDR1 is SGDLS and CDR2 is YYNGEE in the germline V gene. V was trimmed by 4 bases and J by 2 bases, leaving 16 bases between them. The CDR3 is 15 residues long. The CDR3 nucleotides are TGTGCCAGCAGCACCTCCGGGACATCTACCTACGAGCAGTACTTC. The encoded protein is CASSTSGTSTYEQYF.

In this sample, this clone turned up a few times. The chain employs TRBV23-1 and TRBJ1-1, with TRBD1 matching over 11 bases. TRBV23-1 is an ORF, with its function uncertain. V shed 4 bases and J 7 bases; nucleotides not matched to a gene: 11. There are 16 residues in the CDR3. CDR3 bases: TGCGCCAGCAGTCTCCCGGACAGGGGGCGTAATTTTGAAGCTTTCTTT. Amino acid sequence: CASSLPDRGRNFEAFF.

The table lists this clone with a few counts. V is TRBV9 and J is TRBJ1-6; D gene ambiguous. The germline CDR1 and CDR2 sequences are SGDLS and YYNGEE. V was cut by 5 bases and J by 0 bases, with 9 bases left in between. The CDR3 contains 15 residues. The CDR3 bases are TGTGCCAGCAGAGCCGAAAGCTCCTATAATTCACCCCTCCACTTT. This encodes CASRAESSYNSPLHF.

The chain joins TRBV5-6 to TRBJ2-5; 14 bases are a match to TRBD2. Germline V gives CDR1 SGHDT, CDR2 YYEEEE. The CDR3 contains 15 residues. Losses at the gene ends were 4 bases for V and 5 bases for J; bases not matched to a gene: 4. The CDR3 coding sequence is TGTGCCAGCAGCCCGGGACTAGCGGGAGTGGAGACCCAGTACTTC. Its translation: CASSPGLAGVETQYF.

There are a few counts of this clone. This chain connects TRBV27 to TRBJ1-2; no reliable D call. Germline V gene sequence: CDR1 MNHEY, CDR2 SMNVEV (reference sequence). The CDR3 totals 14 residues. Trimming took off 2 bases at V and 2 bases at J, with 9 bases between the two ends. DNA of the CDR3: TGTGCCAGCAGTTTAACCGGGGAAAACTATGGCTACACCTTC. This gives the protein CASSLTGENYGYTF.

The chain employs TRBV4-1 and TRBJ2-5; 8 bases align to TRBD2. This CDR3 is built from 15 residues. In germline, CDR1 is MGHRA, CDR2 YSYEKL. V gave up 1 base and J gave up 4 bases; unmatched junction bases: 5. The CDR3 spells CASSQVTSVRETQYF. The DNA for the CDR3 is TGCGCCAGCAGCCAAGTGACTAGCGTTAGAGAGACCCAGTACTTC.

Only a few counts were recorded for this clone. The chain combines TRBV30 with TRBJ2-3; the match to TRBD1 covers 8 bases. This CDR3 is 16 amino acids long. Germline V gene data show CDR1 as GTSNPN and CDR2 as SVGIG (reference sequence). V was clipped by 0 bases and J by 1 base; unmatched bases: 6. The CDR3 spells CAWSVAPGQGTDTQYF. The DNA for the CDR3 is TGTGCCTGGAGTGTAGCGCCGGGACAGGGCACAGATACGCAGTATTTT.

The rearrangement uses TRBV5-3 and TRBJ1-1, with D tentatively TRBD1 (5 bases). TRBV5-3 is an ORF for which the function is uncertain. The germline V and J ends were trimmed by 8 bases and 1 base, with 12 bases remaining between them. The CDR3 consists of 13 residues. In nucleotides, the CDR3 is TGTGCCAGCAGTCGACAGACGAACACTGAAGCTTTCTTT. Its protein is CASSRQTNTEAFF.

The gene calls are TRBV5-5 and TRBJ1-2; 8 positions match TRBD1. The CDR3 has 14 residues. Germline V gives CDR1 SGHKS, CDR2 YYEKEE (reference sequence). Germline trimming cut 2 bases from V and 6 bases from J; bases unmatched to any gene: 6. The CDR3 reads CASSFGTGGNGYTF. The CDR3 DNA follows: TGTGCCAGCAGCTTCGGGACAGGCGGGAATGGCTACACCTTC.

As for this clone: A junction end diverges from the germline sequence, so it may reflect a read error. The chain has TRBV5-8 and TRBJ1-5; 7 nucleotides line up with TRBD1. Germline loops: CDR1 SGHTS, CDR2 YDEGEE. There are 16 residues in the CDR3. The CDR3 here is CASSLEGGQVNRPQHF. DNA for the CDR3: TGTGCCAGCAGCTTGGAAGGTGGACAGGTCAATCGGCCCCAGCATTTT.

The chain is built from TRBV29-1 and TRBJ2-3; TRBD2 matches at 7 bases. V lost 7 bases, J lost 3 bases, and 16 bases stayed unmatched. The CDR3 spans 16 residues. Germline values: CDR1 SQVTM, CDR2 ANQGSEA. The DNA of the CDR3 is TGCAGCGGGGCCGGTCTCCTAGCGGAGTCTACAGATACGCAGTATTTT. Translated, it gives CSGAGLLAESTDTQYF.

This chain uses TRBV6-1 with TRBJ2-1; D might be TRBD1 (6 bases). The V gene lost 0 bases and the J gene lost 0 bases, with 12 bases spanning the gap. The germline gives CDR1 MNHNS, CDR2 SASEGT. The CDR3 is 17 residues long. The DNA for the CDR3 is TGTGCCAGCAGTGAAGCAACAGGGCCGAGCTCCTACAATGAGCAGTTCTTC. Translation gives CASSEATGPSSYNEQFF.

The V and J genes are TRBV6-6 and TRBJ2-2; D remains unclear. The V gene's germline CDR1 is MNHNY and CDR2 SVGAGI (reference sequence). V was clipped by 0 bases and J by 3 bases, with 8 bases between them. CDR3 length: 15 amino acids. DNA for the CDR3: TGTGCCAGCAGTTACTCCCCACAGTACACCGGGGAGCTGTTTTTT. This sequence encodes CASSYSPQYTGELFF.